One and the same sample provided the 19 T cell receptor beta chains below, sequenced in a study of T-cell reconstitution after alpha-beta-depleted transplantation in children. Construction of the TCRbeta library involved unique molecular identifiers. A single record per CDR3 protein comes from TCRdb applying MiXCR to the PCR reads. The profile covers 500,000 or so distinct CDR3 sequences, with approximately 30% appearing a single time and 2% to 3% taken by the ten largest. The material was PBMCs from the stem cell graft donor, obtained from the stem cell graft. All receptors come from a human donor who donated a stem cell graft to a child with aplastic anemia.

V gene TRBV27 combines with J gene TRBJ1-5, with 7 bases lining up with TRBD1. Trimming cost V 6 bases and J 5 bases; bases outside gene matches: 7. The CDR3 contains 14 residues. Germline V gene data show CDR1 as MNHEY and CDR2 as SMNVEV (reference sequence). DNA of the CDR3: TGTGCCAGCAGGTCCACAGGGGACCATCAGCCCCAGCATTTT. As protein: CASRSTGDHQPQHF.

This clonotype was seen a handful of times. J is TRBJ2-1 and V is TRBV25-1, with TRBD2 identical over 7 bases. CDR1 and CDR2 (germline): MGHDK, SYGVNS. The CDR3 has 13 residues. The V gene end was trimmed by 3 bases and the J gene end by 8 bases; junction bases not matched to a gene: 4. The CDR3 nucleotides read TGTGCCAGCAGTGAGGGGGGGGGGGATGAGCAGTTCTTC. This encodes CASSEGGGDEQFF. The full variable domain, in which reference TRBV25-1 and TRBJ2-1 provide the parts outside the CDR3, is EADIYQTPRYLVIGTGKKITLECSQTMGHDKMYWYQQDPGMELHLIHYSYGVNSTEKGDLSSESTVSRIRTEHFPLTLESARPSHTSQYLCASSEGGGDEQFFGPGTRLTVL.

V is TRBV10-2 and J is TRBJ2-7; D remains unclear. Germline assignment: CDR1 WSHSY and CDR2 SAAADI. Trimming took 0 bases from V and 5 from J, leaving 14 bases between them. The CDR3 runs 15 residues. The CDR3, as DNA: TGCGCCAGCAGTGAGTCTCGGGCCAAACGACACGAGCAGTACGTC. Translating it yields CASSESRAKRHEQYV.

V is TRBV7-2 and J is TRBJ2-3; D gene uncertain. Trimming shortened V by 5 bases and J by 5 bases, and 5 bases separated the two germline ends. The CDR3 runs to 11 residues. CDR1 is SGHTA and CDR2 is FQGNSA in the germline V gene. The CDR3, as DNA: TGTGCCAGCAGCCTAATAGATACGCAGTATTTT. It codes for CASSLIDTQYF.

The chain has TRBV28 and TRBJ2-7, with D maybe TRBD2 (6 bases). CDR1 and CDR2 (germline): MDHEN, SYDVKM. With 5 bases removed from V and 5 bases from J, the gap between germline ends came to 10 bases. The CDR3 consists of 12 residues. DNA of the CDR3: TGTGCCAGCAGTCTGACTAGGGACGAGCAGTACTTC. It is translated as CASSLTRDEQYF.

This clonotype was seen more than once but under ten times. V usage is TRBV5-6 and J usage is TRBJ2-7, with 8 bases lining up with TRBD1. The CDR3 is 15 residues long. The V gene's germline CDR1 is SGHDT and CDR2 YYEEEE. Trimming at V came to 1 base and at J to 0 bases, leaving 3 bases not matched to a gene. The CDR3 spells CASSLPGQGSYEQYV. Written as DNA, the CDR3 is TGTGCCAGCAGCTTGCCCGGACAGGGCTCCTACGAGCAGTACGTC.

CDR3 amino acids: CASSLARDRGNTIYF. The CDR3 nucleotides are TGTGCCAGCAGCTTAGCGCGGGACAGGGGAAACACCATATATTTT. The V gene is TRBV7-2, the J gene TRBJ1-3; 8 nucleotides align to TRBD1. J gave up 4 bases and V 0 bases, and 2 bases lay outside the gene matches. CDR3 length: 15 residues. Germline CDR1 SGHTA, CDR2 FQGNSA.

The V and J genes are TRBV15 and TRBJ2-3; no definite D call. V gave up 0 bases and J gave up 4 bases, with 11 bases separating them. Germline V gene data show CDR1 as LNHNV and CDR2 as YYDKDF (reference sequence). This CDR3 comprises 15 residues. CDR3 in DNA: TGTGCCACCAGCAGAGATGAGGTGGGGTCAGATACGCAGTATTTT. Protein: CATSRDEVGSDTQYF.

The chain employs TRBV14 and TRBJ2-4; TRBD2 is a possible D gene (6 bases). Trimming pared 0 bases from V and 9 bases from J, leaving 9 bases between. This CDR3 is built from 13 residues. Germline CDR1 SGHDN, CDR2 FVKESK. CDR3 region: CASSQDGTLIQYF. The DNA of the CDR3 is TGTGCCAGCAGCCAAGACGGGACTCTCATTCAGTACTTC.

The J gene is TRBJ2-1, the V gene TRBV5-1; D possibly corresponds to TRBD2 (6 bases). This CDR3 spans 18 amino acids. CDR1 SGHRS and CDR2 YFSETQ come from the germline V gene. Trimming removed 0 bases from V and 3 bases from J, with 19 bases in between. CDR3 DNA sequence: TGCGCCAGCAGCTTGGAGTCCAGCGGGCGGGATTTCTACAATGAGCAGTTCTTC. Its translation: CASSLESSGRDFYNEQFF. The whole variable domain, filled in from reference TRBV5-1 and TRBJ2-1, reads KAGVTQTPRYLIKTRGQQVTLSCSPISGHRSVSWYQQTPGQGLQFLFEYFSETQRNKGNFPGRFSGRQFSNSRSEMNVSTLELGDSALYLCASSLESSGRDFYNEQFFGPGTRLTVL.

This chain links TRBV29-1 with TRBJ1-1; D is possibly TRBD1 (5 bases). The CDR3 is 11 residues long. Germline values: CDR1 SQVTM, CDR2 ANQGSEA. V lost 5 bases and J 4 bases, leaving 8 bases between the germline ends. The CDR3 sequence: CSVPGGTEAFF. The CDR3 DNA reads TGCAGCGTTCCTGGGGGCACTGAAGCTTTCTTT.

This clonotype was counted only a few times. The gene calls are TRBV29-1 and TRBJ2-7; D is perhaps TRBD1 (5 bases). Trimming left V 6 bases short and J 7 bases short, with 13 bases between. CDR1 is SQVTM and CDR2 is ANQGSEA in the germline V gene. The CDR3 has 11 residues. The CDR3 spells CSVTSNREQYV. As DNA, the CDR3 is TGCAGCGTCACCTCGAACAGGGAGCAGTACGTC.

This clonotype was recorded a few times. The CDR3 DNA is TGTGCCAGCGATCTAGCTTTGGAAGAGACCCAGTACTTC. Residues: CASDLALEETQYF. The rearrangement links TRBV7-9 to TRBJ2-5; a possible D gene is TRBD2 (5 bases). The CDR3 spans 13 residues. Trimming removed 8 bases from V and 3 bases from J, with 13 bases in between. Germline CDR1 SEHNR, CDR2 FQNEAQ (reference sequence).

CDR3 nucleotides: TGTGCCAGCAGTTACCTAGCGGGAAATGAGCAGTTCTTC. Encoded protein: CASSYLAGNEQFF. The rearrangement joins TRBV6-2 or TRBV6-3 to TRBJ2-1; 9 bases match TRBD2. The CDR3 length is 13 residues. The V segment lost 2 bases and the J segment 7 bases; nucleotides outside the gene matches: 0. Germline V CDR1 and CDR2: MNHEY, SVGEGT.

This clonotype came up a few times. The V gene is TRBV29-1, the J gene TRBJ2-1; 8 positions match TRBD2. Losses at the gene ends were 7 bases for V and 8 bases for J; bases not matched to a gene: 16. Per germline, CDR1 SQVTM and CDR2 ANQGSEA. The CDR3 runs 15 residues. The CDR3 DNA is TGCAGCGGCGGGTTGGGAGCGGGAGTTGGGGATGAGCAGTTCTTC. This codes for CSGGLGAGVGDEQFF.

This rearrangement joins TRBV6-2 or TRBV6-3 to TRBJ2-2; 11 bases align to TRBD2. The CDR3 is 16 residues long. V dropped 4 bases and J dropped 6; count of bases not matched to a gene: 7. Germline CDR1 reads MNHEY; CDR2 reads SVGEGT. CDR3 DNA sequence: TGTGCCAGCAGTTTGACCGGACTAGCGGGTGCCGGGGAGCTGTTTTTT. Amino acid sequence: CASSLTGLAGAGELFF.

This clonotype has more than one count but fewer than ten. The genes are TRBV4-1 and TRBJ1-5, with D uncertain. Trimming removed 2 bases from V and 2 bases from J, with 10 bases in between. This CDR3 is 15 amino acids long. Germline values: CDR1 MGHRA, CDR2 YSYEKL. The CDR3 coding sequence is TGCGCCAGCAGCCAAACCGACCAGGGCAATCAGCCCCAGCATTTT. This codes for CASSQTDQGNQPQHF.

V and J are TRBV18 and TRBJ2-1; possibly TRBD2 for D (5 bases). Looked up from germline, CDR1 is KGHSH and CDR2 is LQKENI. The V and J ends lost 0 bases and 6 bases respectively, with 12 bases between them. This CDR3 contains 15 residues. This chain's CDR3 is CASSPPDLKSNEQFF. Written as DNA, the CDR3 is TGTGCCAGCTCACCACCGGACTTAAAAAGCAATGAGCAGTTCTTC.

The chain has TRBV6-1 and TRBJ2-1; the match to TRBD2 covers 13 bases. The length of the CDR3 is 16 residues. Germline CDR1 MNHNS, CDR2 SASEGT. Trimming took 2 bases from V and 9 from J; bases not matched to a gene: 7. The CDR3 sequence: CASSEWTSGSVVEQFF. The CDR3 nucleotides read TGTGCCAGCAGTGAATGGACTAGCGGGAGTGTGGTTGAGCAGTTCTTC.